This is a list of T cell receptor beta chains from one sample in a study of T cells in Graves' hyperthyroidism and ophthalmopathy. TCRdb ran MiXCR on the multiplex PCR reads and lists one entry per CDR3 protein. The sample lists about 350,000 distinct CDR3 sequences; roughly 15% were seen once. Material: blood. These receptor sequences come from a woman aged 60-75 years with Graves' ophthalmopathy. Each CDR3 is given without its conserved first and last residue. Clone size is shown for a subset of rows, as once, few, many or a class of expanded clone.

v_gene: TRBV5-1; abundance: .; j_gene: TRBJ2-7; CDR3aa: ASSYGDRGISYEQY
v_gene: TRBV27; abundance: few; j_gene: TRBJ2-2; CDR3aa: ASTPRWGTGELF
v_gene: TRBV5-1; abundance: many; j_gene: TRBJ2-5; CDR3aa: ASSLERSQETQY
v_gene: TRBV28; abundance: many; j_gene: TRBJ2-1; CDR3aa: ASSPLAGASSYNEQF
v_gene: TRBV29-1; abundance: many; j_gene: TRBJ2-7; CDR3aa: SVGTSASYEQY
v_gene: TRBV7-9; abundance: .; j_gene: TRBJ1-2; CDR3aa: ASSFGRLGEGYGYT
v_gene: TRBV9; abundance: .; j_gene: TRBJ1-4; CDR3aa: ASSVGLTSTNEKLF
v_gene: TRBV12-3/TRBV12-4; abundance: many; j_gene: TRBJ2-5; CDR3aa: ASSLARRLITQETQY
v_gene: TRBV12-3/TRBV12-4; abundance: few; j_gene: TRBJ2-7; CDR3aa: ASSFSSGRLYEQY
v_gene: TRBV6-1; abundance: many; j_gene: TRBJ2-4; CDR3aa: ASSAASGQGEY
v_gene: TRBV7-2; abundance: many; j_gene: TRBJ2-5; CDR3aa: ASSLGEAGQETQY